This T cell receptor beta chain appears in the sequencing data of a study of Ad26.COV2.S vaccination and SARS-CoV-2 variants (dated by TCRdb to 2020 to 2023). About the full investigation: Donors in the vaccine arm were drawn from COV1001, a phase I-IIa trial of Ad26.COV2.S in healthy adults that was multicentre, randomized, double-blind and placebo-controlled. Dosing of Ad26.COV2.S was intramuscular, at either 5x10^10 or 1x10^11 viral particles, delivered as one shot or as two shots spaced 56 days apart. The specificity and breadth of SARS-CoV-2-reactive T cell receptors after Ad26.COV2.S vaccination were assessed by TCRbeta repertoire sequencing. The TCR-sequenced set comprised about 32 samples: some 19 Ad26.COV2.S vaccine recipients, 5 placebo recipients and 8 SARS-CoV-2 convalescent individuals. Trial participants were randomized into five groups of five: low-dose or high-dose Ad26.COV2.S given once or twice, or placebo on both occasions. Investigators remained blinded to trial group allocation during experiments and outcome assessment. The paper as a whole reports these results and caveats: After vaccination, spike-specific CD8+ and CD4+ T cell responses were reported to show substantial breadth. Higher spike-specific TCR breadth was observed in Ad26.COV2.S recipients than in placebo recipients (P = 0.0014). Comparable non-spike TCR breadth was observed between vaccine and placebo recipients, consistent with only spike being contained in the vaccine. According to the authors, total T cell responses may have been underestimated by the TCR breadth and depth analyses. The study was not powered for comparison of responses between vaccine doses or regimens.

The treatment or condition label, read with the paper, signifies: some 20 received Ad26.COV2.S at low or high dose, single or two shots; about 5 received placebo; per-sample allocation not given. Repertoires of vaccine and placebo recipients were sequenced from samples taken on day 63 after the first injection. Cohort 1b enrolled 20 to 30 adults aged 18-55 years at a single site in Boston, USA, between 29 July and 7 August 2020. Ad26.COV2.S was a replication-incompetent adenovirus type 26 vector expressing a prefusion-stabilized SARS-CoV-2 spike protein from the original Wuhan strain. TCRbeta CDR3 regions were sequenced with the immunoSEQ Assay. After extraction, genomic DNA underwent amplification by bias-controlled multiplex PCR, followed by high-throughput sequencing. The original methods were these. To quantify the absolute abundance of every unique TCRbeta CDR3 region, sequences were collapsed and filtered. T cell fraction was estimated by normalization of TCRbeta template counts to usable DNA, with usable DNA being measured through amplification of reference genes present in all nucleated cells. Repertoire TCRs were annotated as SARS-CoV-2-specific when V gene, CDR3 amino acid sequence and J gene were exactly matched to a known reactive TCR set. The reference SARS-CoV-2 TCR set was obtained from MIRA and was filtered for enrichment in COVID-19-positive ImmuneCODE repertoires, whereby public or cross-reactive TCRs were removed. Using the MIRA antigens, annotated TCRs were further analysed by specific ORF or by position within an ORF. Breadth was defined as annotated unique rearrangements over total unique productive rearrangements; depth was the summed frequency of those rearrangements. TCR breadth was compared between groups using two-sided Wilcoxon rank-sum tests. In TCRdb, the immuneACCESS table is reduced to in-frame sequences with V and J assigned. These tables do not hold every clone; where another copy was compared, an unresolved V gene accounts for under half, and the others remain unexplained. That table is the source of V, J and clone size, and D and trimming were worked out from the DNA. For this sample there are hundreds of thousands of clones; roughly 90% appear just once. The top ten clonotypes cover 9.5% to 12% of the sample.

The CDR3 holds 13 amino acids from the cysteine to the phenylalanine. Kept here is only the CDR3 DNA, which spans 39 bases and is read in frame from base 1. Per the germline V gene (reference sequence), LNHDA is the CDR1 and SQIVND is the CDR2. V loses 7 bases, J loses 4 bases, and the germline ends lie 10 bases apart. As regards this clone: No cognate antigen has been identified for it. No much larger clonotype is one base removed from it; base qualities were not supplied.

This chain is built from TRBV19 and TRBJ2-2; the D gene is possibly TRBD2, with 7 bases matching. This clonotype originated in a person aged 18-65 years who received the Ad26.COV2.S COVID-19 vaccine or a placebo. The starting material was peripheral blood, obtained in a trial of Ad26.COV2.S vaccine versus placebo. In nucleotides, the sequence is TGTGCCAGTAAGGGGGGGCGCACCGGGGAGCTGTTTTTT. Translation gives CASKGGRTGELFF.